Shown below are 3 T cell receptor beta chains from a single sample sequenced in a study of monozygotic twins with inflammatory bowel disease. With the 5' RACE reads reprocessed, TCRdb shows one record per CDR3 protein and no DNA. This sample's table reports around 220,000 distinct CDR3 sequences. The sample was blood. These receptors all stem from a human donor with ulcerative colitis or Crohn's disease, or a healthy co-twin of an affected twin (not recorded which).

V is TRBV7-2 and J is TRBJ1-2; TCRdb picks TRBD1, but there is no DNA to check that call. The CDR3 spans 14 residues. Germline V gene sequence: CDR1 SGHTA, CDR2 FQGNSA. CDR3 amino acids: CASSLSGTGYGYTF. The entire variable domain, with the rest obtained from reference TRBV7-2 and TRBJ1-2, is as follows: GAGVSQSPSNKVTEKGKDVELRCDPISGHTALYWYRQSLGQGLEFLIYFQGNSAPDKSGLPSDRFSAERTGGSVSTLTIQRTQQEDSAVYLCASSLSGTGYGYTFGSGTRLTVV.

The chain links TRBV20-1 to TRBJ1-3. Germline V gives CDR1 DFQATT, CDR2 SNEGSKA (reference sequence). This CDR3 contains 13 residues. CDR3 in amino acids: CSAPDLGGNTIYF.

The chain uses TRBV5-8 and TRBJ2-2; checking the TCRdb D call of TRBD1 is not possible without DNA. There are 17 residues in the CDR3. Germline CDR1 reads SGHTS; CDR2 reads YDEGEE. CDR3 sequence: CASSRKPGPLYAGELFF.